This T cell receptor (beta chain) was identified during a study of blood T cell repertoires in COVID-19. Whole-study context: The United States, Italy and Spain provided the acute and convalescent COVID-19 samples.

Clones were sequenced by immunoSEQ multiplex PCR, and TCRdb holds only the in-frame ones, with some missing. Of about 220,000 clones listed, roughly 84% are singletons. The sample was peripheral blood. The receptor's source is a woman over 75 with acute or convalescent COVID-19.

In DNA, the CDR3 is TGTGCCAGCAGCCAGGACAGGGACTATGGCTACACCTTC. This translates into CASSQDRDYGYTF. J is TRBJ1-2 and V is TRBV14; 8 positions match TRBD1. There are 13 residues in the CDR3. From germline, CDR1 is SGHDN and CDR2 FVKESK. Germline trimming cut 3 bases from V and 3 bases from J; bases unmatched to any gene: 0.